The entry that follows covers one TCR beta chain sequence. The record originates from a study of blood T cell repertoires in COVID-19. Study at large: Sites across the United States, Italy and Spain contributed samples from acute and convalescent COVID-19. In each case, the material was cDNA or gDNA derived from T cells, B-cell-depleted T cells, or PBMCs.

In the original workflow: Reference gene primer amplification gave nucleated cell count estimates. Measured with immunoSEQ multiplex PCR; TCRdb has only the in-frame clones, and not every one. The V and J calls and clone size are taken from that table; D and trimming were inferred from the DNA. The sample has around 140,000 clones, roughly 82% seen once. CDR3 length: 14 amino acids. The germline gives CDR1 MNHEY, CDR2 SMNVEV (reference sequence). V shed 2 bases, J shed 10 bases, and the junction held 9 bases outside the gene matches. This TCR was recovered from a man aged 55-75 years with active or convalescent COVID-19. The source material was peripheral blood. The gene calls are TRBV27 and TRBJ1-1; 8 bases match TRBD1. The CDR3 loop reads CASSLATGVFGAFF. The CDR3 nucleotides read TGTGCCAGCAGTTTAGCGACAGGGGTATTTGGAGCTTTCTTT.